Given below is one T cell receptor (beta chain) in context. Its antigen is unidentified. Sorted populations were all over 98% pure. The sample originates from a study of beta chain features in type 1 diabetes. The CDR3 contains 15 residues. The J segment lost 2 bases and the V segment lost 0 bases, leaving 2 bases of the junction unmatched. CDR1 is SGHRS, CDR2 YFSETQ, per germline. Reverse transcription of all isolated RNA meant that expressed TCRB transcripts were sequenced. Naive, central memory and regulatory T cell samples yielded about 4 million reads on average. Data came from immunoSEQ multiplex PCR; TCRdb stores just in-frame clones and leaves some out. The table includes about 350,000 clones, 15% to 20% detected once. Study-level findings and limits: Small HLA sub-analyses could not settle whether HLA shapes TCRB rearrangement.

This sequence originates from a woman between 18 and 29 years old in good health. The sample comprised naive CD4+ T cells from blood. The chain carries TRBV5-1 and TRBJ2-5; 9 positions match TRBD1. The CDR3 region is CASSLAGQGQETQYF. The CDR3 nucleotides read TGCGCCAGCAGCTTGGCCGGACAGGGGCAAGAGACCCAGTACTTC.